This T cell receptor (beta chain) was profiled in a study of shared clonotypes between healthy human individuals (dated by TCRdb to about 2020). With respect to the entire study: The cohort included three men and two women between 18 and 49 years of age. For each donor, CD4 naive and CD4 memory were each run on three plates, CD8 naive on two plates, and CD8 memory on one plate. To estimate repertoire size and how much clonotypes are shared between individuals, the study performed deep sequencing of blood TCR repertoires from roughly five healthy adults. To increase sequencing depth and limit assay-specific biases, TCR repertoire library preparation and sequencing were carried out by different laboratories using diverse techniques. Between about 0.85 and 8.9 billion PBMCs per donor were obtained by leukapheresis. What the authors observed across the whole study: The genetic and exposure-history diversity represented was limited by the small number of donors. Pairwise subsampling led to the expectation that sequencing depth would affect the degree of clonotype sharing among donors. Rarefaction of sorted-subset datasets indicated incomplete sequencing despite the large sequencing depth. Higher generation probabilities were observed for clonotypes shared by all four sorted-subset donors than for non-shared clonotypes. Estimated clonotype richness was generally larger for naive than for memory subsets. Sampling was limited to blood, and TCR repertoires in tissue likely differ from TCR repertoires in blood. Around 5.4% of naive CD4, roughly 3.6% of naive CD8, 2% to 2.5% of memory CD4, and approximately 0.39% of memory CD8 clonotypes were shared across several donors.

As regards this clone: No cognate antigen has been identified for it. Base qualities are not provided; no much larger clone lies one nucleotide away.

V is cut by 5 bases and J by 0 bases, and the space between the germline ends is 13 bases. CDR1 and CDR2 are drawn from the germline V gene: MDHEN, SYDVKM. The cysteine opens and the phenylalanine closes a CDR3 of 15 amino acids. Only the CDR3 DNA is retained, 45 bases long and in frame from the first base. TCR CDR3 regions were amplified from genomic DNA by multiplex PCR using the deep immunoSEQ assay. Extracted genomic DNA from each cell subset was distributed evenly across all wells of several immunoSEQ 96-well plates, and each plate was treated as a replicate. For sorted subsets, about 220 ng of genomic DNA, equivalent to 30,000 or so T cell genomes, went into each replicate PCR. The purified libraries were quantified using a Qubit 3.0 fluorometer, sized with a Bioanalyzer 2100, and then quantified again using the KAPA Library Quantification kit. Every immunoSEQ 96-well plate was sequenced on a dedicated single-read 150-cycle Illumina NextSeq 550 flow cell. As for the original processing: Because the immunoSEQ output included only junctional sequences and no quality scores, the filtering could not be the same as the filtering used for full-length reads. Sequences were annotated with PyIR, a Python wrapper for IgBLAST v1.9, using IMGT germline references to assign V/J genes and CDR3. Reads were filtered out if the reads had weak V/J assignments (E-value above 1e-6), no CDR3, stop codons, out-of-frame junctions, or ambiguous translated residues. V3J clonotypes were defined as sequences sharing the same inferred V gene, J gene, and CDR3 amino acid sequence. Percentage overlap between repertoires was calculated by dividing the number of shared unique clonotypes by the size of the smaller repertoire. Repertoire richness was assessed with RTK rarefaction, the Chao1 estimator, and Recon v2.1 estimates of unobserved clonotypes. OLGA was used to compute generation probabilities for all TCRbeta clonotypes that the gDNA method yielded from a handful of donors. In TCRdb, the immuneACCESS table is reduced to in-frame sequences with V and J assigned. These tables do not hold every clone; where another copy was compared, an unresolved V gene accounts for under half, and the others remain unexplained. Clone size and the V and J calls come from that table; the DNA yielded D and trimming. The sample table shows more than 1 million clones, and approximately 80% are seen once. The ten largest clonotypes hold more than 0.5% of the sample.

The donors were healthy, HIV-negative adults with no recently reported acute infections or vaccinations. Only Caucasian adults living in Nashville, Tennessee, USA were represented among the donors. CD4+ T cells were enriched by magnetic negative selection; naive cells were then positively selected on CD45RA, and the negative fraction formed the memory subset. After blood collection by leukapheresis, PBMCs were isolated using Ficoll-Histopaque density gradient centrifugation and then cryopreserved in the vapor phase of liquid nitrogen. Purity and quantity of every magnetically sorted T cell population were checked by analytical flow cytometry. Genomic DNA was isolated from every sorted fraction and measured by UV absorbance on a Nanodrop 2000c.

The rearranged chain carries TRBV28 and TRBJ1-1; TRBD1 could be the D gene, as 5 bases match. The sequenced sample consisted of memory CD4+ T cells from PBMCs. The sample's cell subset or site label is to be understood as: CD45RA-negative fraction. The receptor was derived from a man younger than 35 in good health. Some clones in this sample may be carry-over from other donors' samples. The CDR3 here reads CASSTPRTLNTEAFF. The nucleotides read TGTGCCAGCAGTACTCCGAGGACATTGAACACTGAAGCTTTCTTT. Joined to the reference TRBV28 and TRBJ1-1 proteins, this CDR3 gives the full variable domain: DVKVTQSSRYLVKRTGEKVFLECVQDMDHENMFWYRQDPGLGLRLIYFSYDVKMKEKGDIPEGYSVSREKKERFSLILESASTNQTSMYLCASSTPRTLNTEAFFGQGTRLTVV.